This entry lists 20 T cell receptor beta chains sequenced from one sample in a study of T cells after yellow fever vaccination. A single record per CDR3 protein comes from TCRdb applying MiXCR to the 5' RACE reads. The sample includes 550,000 or so distinct CDR3 sequences, under 25% of them seen just once. The sample consisted of PBMCs, taken 15 days after the yellow fever booster vaccination. Receptors originate from a man aged 30 to 45 who received the YFV17D yellow fever vaccine.

V and J are TRBV7-6 and TRBJ2-1; 7 nucleotides match TRBD2. Germline CDR1 reads SGHVS; CDR2 reads FNYEAQ. This CDR3 contains 15 residues. This CDR3 reads CAQQPTPWTSNEQFF. The CDR3 DNA is TGTGCGCAGCAGCCAACCCCTTGGACTAGCAATGAGCAGTTCTTC.

This clonotype appeared a few times. The V gene is TRBV7-2, the J gene TRBJ2-3; TRBD1 is a possible D gene (6 bases). Germline CDR1 is SGHTA and CDR2 is FQGNSA. The CDR3 is 13 residues long. The V end was cut by 5 bases, the J end by 6 bases, with 12 bases between. The CDR3 sequence: CASSKQGRDTQYF. CDR3 DNA: TGTGCCAGCAGCAAACAGGGTCGGGATACGCAGTATTTT.

This clonotype has a handful of counts. The chain has TRBV7-2 and TRBJ2-3; 9 nucleotides align to TRBD1. V was clipped by 3 bases and J by 4 bases; unmatched bases: 5. There are 15 residues in the CDR3. CDR1 is SGHTA and CDR2 is FQGNSA in the germline V gene. CDR3 residues: CASSFTGGASDTQYF. CDR3 nucleotide sequence: TGTGCCAGCAGCTTCACAGGGGGCGCCTCAGATACGCAGTATTTT.

This clonotype was counted a few times. This sequence joins TRBV7-3 and TRBJ1-1; the match to TRBD1 covers 7 bases. J lost 5 bases, V lost 3 bases, and 3 bases had no gene match. The CDR3 contains 13 residues. Germline loops: CDR1 SGHTA, CDR2 FQGTGA. In DNA, the CDR3 is TGTGCCAGCAGCTTCCGACAGGGAACTGAAGCTTTCTTT. It is translated as CASSFRQGTEAFF.

In its sample, this clonotype was seen a few times. The genes are TRBV18 and TRBJ2-1; D is perhaps TRBD1 (6 bases). Germline CDR1 reads KGHSH; CDR2 reads LQKENI. This CDR3 region has 14 residues. V lost 3 bases and J lost 4, with 10 bases in between. The CDR3 nucleotides read TGTGCCAGCTCACCGAGGACAGAGTACAATGAGCAGTTCTTC. This sequence encodes CASSPRTEYNEQFF.

The chain couples TRBV21-1 to TRBJ2-1. TRBV21-1 is a documented pseudogene. CDR3 length equals 16 residues. In nucleotides, the CDR3 is TGTGCCAGCACAAAGGGCGGGATTATATCCTACAATGAGCAGTTCTTC. Residues: CASTKGGIISYNEQFF.

This clonotype occurred a few times. V is TRBV9 and J is TRBJ1-6; 9 nucleotides align to TRBD1. From germline, CDR1 is SGDLS and CDR2 YYNGEE. V lost 2 bases to trimming and J lost 14 bases; unmatched junction nucleotides: 8. This CDR3 is built from 14 residues. The CDR3 nucleotides read TGTGCCAGCAGCGTCGGGACAGGGTCTAAGGCCCTCCACTTT. Amino acids: CASSVGTGSKALHF. Supplemented by reference TRBV9 and TRBJ1-6, the full variable domain reads DSGVTQTPKHLITATGQRVTLRCSPRSGDLSVYWYQQSLDQGLQFLIQYYNGEERAKGNILERFSAQQFPDLHSELNLSSLELGDSALYFCASSVGTGSKALHFGNGTRLTVT.

The rearrangement links TRBV7-2 to TRBJ2-1, with D hard to call. Germline loops: CDR1 SGHTA, CDR2 FQGNSA. The CDR3 has 10 residues. V was clipped by 3 bases and J by 13 bases, with 7 bases between them. CDR3 amino acids: CASSLTAQFF. The DNA of the CDR3 is TGTGCCAGCAGCTTGACGGCTCAGTTCTTC.

V usage is TRBV9 and J usage is TRBJ2-1; 8 bases agree with TRBD2. The CDR3 is 15 amino acids. With V trimmed by 0 bases and J by 8 bases, 7 bases remained unmatched. From germline, CDR1 is SGDLS and CDR2 YYNGEE. The CDR3 protein is CASSVVPAGEHEQFF. The CDR3 DNA reads TGTGCCAGCAGCGTAGTTCCAGCGGGAGAACATGAGCAGTTCTTC.

This clonotype came up a few times. The chain has TRBV7-2 and TRBJ2-6; possibly TRBD1 for D (6 bases). The CDR3 consists of 17 residues. Germline V gives CDR1 SGHTA, CDR2 FQGNSA. Trimming removed 4 bases at V and 1 base at J, with 14 bases between. CDR3 in amino acids: CASSWGHRYSGANVLTF. CDR3 DNA: TGTGCCAGCAGCTGGGGGCATCGCTATTCTGGGGCCAACGTCCTGACTTTC. Full variable domain (outside the CDR3, taken from reference TRBV7-2 and TRBJ2-6): GAGVSQSPSNKVTEKGKDVELRCDPISGHTALYWYRQSLGQGLEFLIYFQGNSAPDKSGLPSDRFSAERTGGSVSTLTIQRTQQEDSAVYLCASSWGHRYSGANVLTFGAGSRLTVL.

The rearrangement joins TRBV11-1 to TRBJ1-4, with D tentatively TRBD1 (5 bases). The CDR3 contains 19 residues. Deletions cut 1 base from V and 7 bases from J, with 25 bases between. Per the germline V gene, CDR1 is SGHAT and CDR2 is FQDESV (reference sequence). The CDR3 spells CASSLVYEQGVGGLEKLFF. CDR3 nucleotide sequence: TGTGCCAGCAGCTTAGTATACGAGCAAGGGGTTGGAGGGCTTGAAAAACTGTTTTTT. Looking up the rest from reference TRBV11-1 and TRBJ1-4 gives the full variable domain: EAEVAQSPRYKITEKSQAVAFWCDPISGHATLYWYRQILGQGPELLVQFQDESVVDDSQLPKDRFSAERLKGVDSTLKIQPAELGDSAMYLCASSLVYEQGVGGLEKLFFGSGTQLSVL.

This clonotype was detected only a few times. The DNA of the CDR3 is TGTGCCAGCACCGGCTCTAATGAAAAACTGTTTTTT. This translates into CASTGSNEKLFF. The J gene is TRBJ1-4, the V gene TRBV28; D unclear. Germline V gives CDR1 MDHEN, CDR2 SYDVKM. The CDR3 sequence is 12 residues long. Trimming took 7 bases from V and 3 from J, leaving 6 bases between them.

The rearrangement uses TRBV7-2 and TRBJ2-3; possibly TRBD1 for D (6 bases). The germline V and J ends were trimmed by 3 bases and 2 bases, with 15 bases remaining between them. Per the germline V gene, CDR1 is SGHTA and CDR2 is FQGNSA. This CDR3 has 16 amino acids. The CDR3 here is CASSFFTGRYTDTQYF. DNA for the CDR3: TGTGCCAGCAGCTTCTTCACAGGGCGATACACAGATACGCAGTATTTT.

This clonotype was observed a handful of times. The genes are TRBV4-3 and TRBJ2-5, with 9 nucleotides matching TRBD2. This CDR3 comprises 17 residues. J gave up 4 bases and V 1 base, and 10 bases lay outside the gene matches. Per the germline V gene, CDR1 is LGHNA and CDR2 is YSLEER. DNA of the CDR3: TGCGCCAGCAGCCAAGTGGGGAGGCGGGAGGGCCCAGAGACCCAGTACTTC. Its translation is CASSQVGRREGPETQYF.

The gene calls are TRBV10-3 and TRBJ1-1, with D uncertain. The ends were cut back, 2 bases at V and 2 bases at J, with 12 bases in the middle. Germline loops: CDR1 ENHRY, CDR2 SYGVKD. The CDR3 runs to 15 residues. CDR3 region: CAISEDWSGNTEAFF. DNA for the CDR3: TGTGCCATCAGTGAGGACTGGTCGGGAAACACTGAAGCTTTCTTT.

This rearrangement joins TRBV3-1 to TRBJ2-7, with 7 bases matching TRBD2. This CDR3 has 15 residues. Germline CDR1 is LGHDT and CDR2 is YNNKEL (reference sequence). V shed 4 bases and J 1 base; nucleotides not matched to a gene: 7. The CDR3 is CASSPMGSGSYEQYF. The CDR3 DNA reads TGTGCCAGCAGCCCCATGGGTAGCGGGTCCTACGAGCAGTACTTC.

This clonotype has just a few counts. The J gene is TRBJ2-3, the V gene TRBV20-1; 12 bases are shared with TRBD2. The CDR3 has 16 amino acids. V lost 3 bases and J lost 0; bases outside the gene matches: 4. The V gene's germline CDR1 is DFQATT and CDR2 SNEGSKA (reference sequence). CDR3: CSASRTSGISTDTQYF. In DNA form, the CDR3 reads TGCAGTGCTAGTAGGACTAGCGGGATTAGCACAGATACGCAGTATTTT.

The genes are TRBV27 and TRBJ2-1; D unclear. CDR3 length: 12 residues. Germline values: CDR1 MNHEY, CDR2 SMNVEV (reference sequence). The V end lost 2 bases, the J end lost 9 bases, and 8 bases lay between the germline ends. The chain's CDR3 is CASSLDRVEQFF. Here the CDR3 DNA reads TGTGCCAGCAGTTTAGACCGGGTTGAGCAGTTCTTC.

V is TRBV28 and J is TRBJ2-3; D is uncertain. The ends were cut back, 7 bases at V and 0 bases at J, with 14 bases in the middle. This CDR3 has 15 residues. Germline assignment: CDR1 MDHEN and CDR2 SYDVKM. CDR3 region: CASITTSASTDTQYF. The CDR3 DNA sequence: TGTGCCAGCATTACTACCTCGGCTAGCACAGATACGCAGTATTTT.

The CDR3 bases are TGCAGTGCCACTAGCGGGAGGAAGTACAATGAGCAGTTCTTC. It codes for CSATSGRKYNEQFF. The J gene is TRBJ2-1, the V gene TRBV20-1, with 12 bases matching TRBD2. Per the germline V gene, CDR1 is DFQATT and CDR2 is SNEGSKA (reference sequence). J was trimmed by 4 bases and V by 6 bases; bases with no gene match: 4. The CDR3 sequence is 14 residues long.